This T cell receptor (beta chain) was observed in a study of shared clonotypes between healthy human individuals. The V end was cut by 3 bases, the J end by 7 bases, with 19 bases between. Germline loops: CDR1 LGHNA, CDR2 YNFKEQ. The CDR3 is 16 amino acids. The assay was immunoSEQ multiplex PCR, and TCRdb's table has in-frame clones only and misses some. The table lists 2,500,000 or so clones, 85% to 95% of them singletons. The TCR was taken from a man younger than 30 in good health. Some clones in this sample may be carry-over from other donors' samples. The sequenced sample was naive CD4+ T cells from PBMCs. This sample's subset: CD45RA+ positively selected. The genes are TRBV4-2 and TRBJ1-5; D possibly corresponds to TRBD1 (6 bases). The CDR3 DNA is TGTGCCAGCAGCCAGGACGGTTTACAGGGTGGGCAGCCCCAGCATTTT. Translating it yields CASSQDGLQGGQPQHF.